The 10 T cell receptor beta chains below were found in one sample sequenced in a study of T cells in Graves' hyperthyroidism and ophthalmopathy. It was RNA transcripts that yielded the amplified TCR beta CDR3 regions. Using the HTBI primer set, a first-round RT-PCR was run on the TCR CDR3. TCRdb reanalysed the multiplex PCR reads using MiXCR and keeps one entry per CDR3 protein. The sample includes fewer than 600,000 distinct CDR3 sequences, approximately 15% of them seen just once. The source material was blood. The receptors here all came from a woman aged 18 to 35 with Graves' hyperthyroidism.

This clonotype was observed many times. CDR3 nucleotide sequence: TGCAGCGCCTTAGCGGGAGGGAATGAGCAGTTCTTC. It translates to CSALAGGNEQFF. The chain links TRBV20-1 to TRBJ2-1; 11 nucleotides match TRBD2. The germline V gene encodes CDR1 DFQATT and CDR2 SNEGSKA (reference sequence). The CDR3 is 12 amino acids.

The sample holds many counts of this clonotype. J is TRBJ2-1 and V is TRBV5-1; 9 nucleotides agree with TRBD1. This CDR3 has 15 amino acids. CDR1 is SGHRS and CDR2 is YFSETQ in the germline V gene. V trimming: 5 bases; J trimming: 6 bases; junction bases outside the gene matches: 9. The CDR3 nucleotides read TGCGCCAGCAGGATGGACAGGGGCCCGCTCAATGAGCAGTTCTTC. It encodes CASRMDRGPLNEQFF.

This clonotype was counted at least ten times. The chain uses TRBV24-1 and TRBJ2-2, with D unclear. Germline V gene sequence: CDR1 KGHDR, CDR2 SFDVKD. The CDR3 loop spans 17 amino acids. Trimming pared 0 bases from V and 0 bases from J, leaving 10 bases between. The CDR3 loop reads CATSDLPATTNTGELFF. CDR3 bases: TGTGCCACCAGTGATTTGCCGGCGACAACGAACACCGGGGAGCTGTTTTTT.

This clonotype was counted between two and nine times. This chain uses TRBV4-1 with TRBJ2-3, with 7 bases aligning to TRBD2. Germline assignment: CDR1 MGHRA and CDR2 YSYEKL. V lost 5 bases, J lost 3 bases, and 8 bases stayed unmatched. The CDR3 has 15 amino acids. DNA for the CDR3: TGCGCCAGCAGCTCAATAGCGGGTGAAACAGATACGCAGTATTTT. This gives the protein CASSSIAGETDTQYF.

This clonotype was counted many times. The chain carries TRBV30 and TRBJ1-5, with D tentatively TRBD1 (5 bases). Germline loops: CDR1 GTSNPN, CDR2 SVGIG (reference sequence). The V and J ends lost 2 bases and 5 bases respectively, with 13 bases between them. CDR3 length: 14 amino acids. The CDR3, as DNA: TGTGCCTGGAGTATAGCCTTAGGGGATCAGCCCCAGCATTTT. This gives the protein CAWSIALGDQPQHF.

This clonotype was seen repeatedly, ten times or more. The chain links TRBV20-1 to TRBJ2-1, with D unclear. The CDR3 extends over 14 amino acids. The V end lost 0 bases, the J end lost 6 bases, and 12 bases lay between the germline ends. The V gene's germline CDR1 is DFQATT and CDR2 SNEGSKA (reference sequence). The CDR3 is CSARERPYANEQFF. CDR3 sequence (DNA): TGCAGTGCTAGAGAAAGGCCCTACGCCAATGAGCAGTTCTTC.

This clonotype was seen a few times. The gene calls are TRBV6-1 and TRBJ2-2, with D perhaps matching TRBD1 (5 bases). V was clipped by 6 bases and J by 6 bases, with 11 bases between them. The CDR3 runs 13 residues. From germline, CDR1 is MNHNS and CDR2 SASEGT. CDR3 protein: CASSQGIPGELFF. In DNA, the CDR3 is TGTGCCAGCAGCCAGGGCATCCCCGGGGAGCTGTTTTTT.

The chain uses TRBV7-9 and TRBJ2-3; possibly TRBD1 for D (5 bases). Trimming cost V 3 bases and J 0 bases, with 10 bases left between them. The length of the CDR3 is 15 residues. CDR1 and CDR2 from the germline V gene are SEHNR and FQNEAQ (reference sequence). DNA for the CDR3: TGTGCCAGCAGCTTCCGACAGAGCAGCACAGATACGCAGTATTTT. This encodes CASSFRQSSTDTQYF.

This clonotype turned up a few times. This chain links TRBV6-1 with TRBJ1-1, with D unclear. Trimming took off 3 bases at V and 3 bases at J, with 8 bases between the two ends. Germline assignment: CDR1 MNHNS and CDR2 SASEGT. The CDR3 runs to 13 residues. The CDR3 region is CASSELLDTEAFF. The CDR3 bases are TGTGCCAGCAGTGAGTTATTGGACACTGAAGCTTTCTTT.

The CDR3 is CSVVKRVKYGYTF. CDR3 nucleotides: TGCAGCGTTGTCAAGAGGGTTAAGTATGGCTACACCTTC. The chain is built from TRBV29-1 and TRBJ1-2; D is unclear. The V gene lost 4 bases and the J gene lost 5 bases, with 14 bases spanning the gap. CDR3 length equals 13 residues. The germline V gene encodes CDR1 SQVTM and CDR2 ANQGSEA. The entire variable domain, with the rest obtained from reference TRBV29-1 and TRBJ1-2, is as follows: SAVISQKPSRDICQRGTSLTIQCQVDSQVTMMFWYRQQPGQSLTLIATANQGSEATYESGFVIDKFPISRPNLTFSTLTVSNMSPEDSSIYLCSVVKRVKYGYTFGSGTRLTVV.